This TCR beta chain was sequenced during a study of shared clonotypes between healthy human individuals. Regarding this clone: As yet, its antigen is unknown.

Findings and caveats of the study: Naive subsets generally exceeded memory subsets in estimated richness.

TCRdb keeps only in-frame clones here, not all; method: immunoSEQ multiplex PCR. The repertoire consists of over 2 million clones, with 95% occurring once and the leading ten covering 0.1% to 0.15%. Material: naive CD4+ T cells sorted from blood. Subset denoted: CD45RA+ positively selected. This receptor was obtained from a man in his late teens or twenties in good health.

The DNA for the CDR3 is TGTGCCATAACACCCGCGACTGGGGCCAACGTCCTGACTTTC. Its translation is CAITPATGANVLTF. The chain recombines TRBV6-1 with TRBJ2-6, with no clear D. Deletions cut 10 bases from V and 2 bases from J, with 12 bases between. Germline loops: CDR1 MNHNS, CDR2 SASEGT. The CDR3 is 14 amino acids.